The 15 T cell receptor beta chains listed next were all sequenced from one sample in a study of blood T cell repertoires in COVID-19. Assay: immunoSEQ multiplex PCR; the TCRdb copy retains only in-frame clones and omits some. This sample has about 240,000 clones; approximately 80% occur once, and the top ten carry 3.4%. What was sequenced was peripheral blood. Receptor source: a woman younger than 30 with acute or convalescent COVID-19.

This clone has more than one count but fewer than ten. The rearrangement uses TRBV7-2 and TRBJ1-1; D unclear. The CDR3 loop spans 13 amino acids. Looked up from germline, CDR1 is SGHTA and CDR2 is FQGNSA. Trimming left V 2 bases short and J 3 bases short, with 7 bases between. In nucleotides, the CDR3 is TGTGCCAGCAGCTTACTGACTTACACTGAAGCTTTCTTT. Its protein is CASSLLTYTEAFF.

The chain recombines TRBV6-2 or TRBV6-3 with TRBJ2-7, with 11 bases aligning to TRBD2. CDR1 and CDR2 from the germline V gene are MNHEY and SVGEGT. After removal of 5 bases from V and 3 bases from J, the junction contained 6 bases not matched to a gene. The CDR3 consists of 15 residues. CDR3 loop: CASSTGTSGDYEQYF. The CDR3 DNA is TGTGCCAGCAGTACCGGGACTAGCGGTGACTACGAGCAGTACTTC.

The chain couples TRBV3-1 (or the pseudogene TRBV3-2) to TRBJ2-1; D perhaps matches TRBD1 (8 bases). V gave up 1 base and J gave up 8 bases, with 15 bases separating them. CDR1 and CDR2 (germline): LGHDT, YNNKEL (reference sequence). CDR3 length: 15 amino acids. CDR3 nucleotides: TGTGCCAGCAGCCAAGCCCGGACAGGGAGGGATGAGCAGTTCTTC. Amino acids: CASSQARTGRDEQFF.

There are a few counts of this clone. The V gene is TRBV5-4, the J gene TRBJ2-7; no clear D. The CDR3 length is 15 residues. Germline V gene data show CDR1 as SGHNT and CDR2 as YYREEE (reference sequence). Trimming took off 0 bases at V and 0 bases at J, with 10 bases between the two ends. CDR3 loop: CASSLGALSSYEQYF. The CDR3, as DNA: TGTGCCAGCAGCTTGGGAGCTCTTAGCTCCTACGAGCAGTACTTC. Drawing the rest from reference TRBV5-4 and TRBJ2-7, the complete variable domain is ETGVTQSPTHLIKTRGQQVTLRCSSQSGHNTVSWYQQALGQGPQFIFQYYREEENGRGNFPPRFSGLQFPNYSSELNVNALELDDSALYLCASSLGALSSYEQYFGPGTRLTVT.

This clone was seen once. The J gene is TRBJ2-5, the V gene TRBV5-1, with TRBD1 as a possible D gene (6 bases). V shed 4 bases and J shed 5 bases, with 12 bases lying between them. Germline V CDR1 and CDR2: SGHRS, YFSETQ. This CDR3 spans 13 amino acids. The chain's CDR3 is CASSQGQGETQYF. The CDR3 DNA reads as TGCGCCAGCAGCCAGGGACAAGGGGAGACCCAGTACTTC.

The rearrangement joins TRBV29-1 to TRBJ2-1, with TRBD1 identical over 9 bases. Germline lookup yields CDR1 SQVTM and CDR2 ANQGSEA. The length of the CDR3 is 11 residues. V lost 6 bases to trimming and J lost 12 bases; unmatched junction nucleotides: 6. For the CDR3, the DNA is TGCAGCGTGACCGGGACAGGGAGGCAGTTCTTC. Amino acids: CSVTGTGRQFF.

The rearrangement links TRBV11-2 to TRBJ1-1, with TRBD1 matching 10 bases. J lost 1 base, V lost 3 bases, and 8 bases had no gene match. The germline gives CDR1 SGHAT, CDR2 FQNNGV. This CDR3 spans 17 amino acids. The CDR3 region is CASSLGQGTKKNTEAFF. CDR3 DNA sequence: TGTGCCAGCAGCTTGGGACAGGGGACTAAAAAGAACACTGAAGCTTTCTTT.

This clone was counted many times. For the CDR3, the DNA is TGTGCCAGCAGTTTTGGTCCCGGGACAGAGTCCTACGAGCAGTACTTC. Protein: CASSFGPGTESYEQYF. The rearrangement joins TRBV6-2 or TRBV6-3 to TRBJ2-7; TRBD1 matches at 7 bases. Germline V gene sequence: CDR1 MNHEY, CDR2 SVGEGT. The CDR3 totals 16 residues. J gave up 1 base and V 4 bases, and 10 bases lay outside the gene matches.

CDR3 amino acids: CASGLWVAETGELFF. The CDR3 region has the DNA TGTGCTAGTGGTTTGTGGGTAGCAGAGACCGGGGAGCTGTTTTTT. The V call is TRBV12-5, the J call TRBJ2-2, with D uncertain. The CDR3 is 15 residues long. Trimming cost V 2 bases and J 5 bases, with 12 bases left between them. Per germline, CDR1 LGHNT and CDR2 FRNRAP.

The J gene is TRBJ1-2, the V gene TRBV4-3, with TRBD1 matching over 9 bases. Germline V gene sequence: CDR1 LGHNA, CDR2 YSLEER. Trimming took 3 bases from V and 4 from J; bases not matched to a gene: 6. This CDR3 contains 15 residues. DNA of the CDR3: TGCGCCAGCAGCCAGGGGACAGGGTTATCCTATGGCTACACCTTC. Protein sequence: CASSQGTGLSYGYTF.

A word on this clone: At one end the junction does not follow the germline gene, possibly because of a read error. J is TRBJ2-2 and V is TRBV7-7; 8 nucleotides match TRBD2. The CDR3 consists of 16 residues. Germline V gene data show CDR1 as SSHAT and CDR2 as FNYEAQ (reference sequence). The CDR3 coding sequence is TGTGCTAGCAGCTTAGCGAGCGGGGGCACCACCGGGGAGCTGTTTTTT. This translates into CASSLASGGTTGELFF. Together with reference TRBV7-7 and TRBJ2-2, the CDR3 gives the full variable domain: GAGVSQSPRYKVTKRGQDVTLRCDPISSHATLYWYQQALGQGPEFLTYFNYEAQPDKSGLPSDRFSAERPEGSISTLTIQRTEQRDSAMYRCASSLASGGTTGELFFGEGSRLTVL.

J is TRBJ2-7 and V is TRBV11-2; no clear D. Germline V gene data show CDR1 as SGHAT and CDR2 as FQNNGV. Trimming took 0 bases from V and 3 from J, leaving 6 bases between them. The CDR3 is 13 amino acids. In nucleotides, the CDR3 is TGTGCCAGCAGCTTAGAACAATACTACGAGCAGTACTTC. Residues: CASSLEQYYEQYF.

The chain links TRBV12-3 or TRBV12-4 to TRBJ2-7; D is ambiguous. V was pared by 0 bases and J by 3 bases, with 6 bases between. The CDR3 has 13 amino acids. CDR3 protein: CASSLAAIYEQYF. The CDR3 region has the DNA TGTGCCAGCAGTTTAGCAGCAATCTACGAGCAGTACTTC.

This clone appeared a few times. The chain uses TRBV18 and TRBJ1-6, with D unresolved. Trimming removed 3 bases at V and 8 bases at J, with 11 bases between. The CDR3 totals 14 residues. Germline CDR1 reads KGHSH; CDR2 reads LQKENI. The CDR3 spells CASSPSQSDSPLHF. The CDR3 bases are TGTGCCAGCTCACCGTCACAGTCTGATTCACCCCTCCACTTT.

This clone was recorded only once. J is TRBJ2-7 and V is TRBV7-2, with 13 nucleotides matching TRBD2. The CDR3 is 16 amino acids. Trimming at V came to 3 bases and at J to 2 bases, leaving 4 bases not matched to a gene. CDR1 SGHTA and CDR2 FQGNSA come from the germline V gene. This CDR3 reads CASSFRGLAGAYEQYF. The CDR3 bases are TGTGCCAGCAGCTTTCGCGGACTAGCGGGAGCCTACGAGCAGTACTTC.